This note documents a single T cell receptor beta chain sequence. The protocol was immunoSEQ multiplex PCR, while the TCRdb copy is restricted to in-frame clones and leaves out a portion. The sample lists about 68,000 clones, 75% to 95% seen once, with around 1.4% in the top ten. This specimen belongs to a study of T cell changes during pregnancy in multiple sclerosis. Germline V CDR1 and CDR2: SEHNR, FQNEAQ (reference sequence). The germline V and J ends were trimmed by 4 bases and 3 bases, with 15 bases remaining between them. The CDR3 loop spans 15 amino acids. This sequence was found in a female donor with multiple sclerosis, enrolled in a pregnancy study. The starting material was peripheral blood, obtained in the third trimester of pregnancy. The chain has TRBV7-9 and TRBJ1-2; TRBD1 is a possible D gene (5 bases). CDR3 sequence: CASSSDTRPHYGYTF. CDR3 nucleotide sequence: TGTGCCAGCAGCTCGGACACCCGTCCCCACTATGGCTACACCTTC.